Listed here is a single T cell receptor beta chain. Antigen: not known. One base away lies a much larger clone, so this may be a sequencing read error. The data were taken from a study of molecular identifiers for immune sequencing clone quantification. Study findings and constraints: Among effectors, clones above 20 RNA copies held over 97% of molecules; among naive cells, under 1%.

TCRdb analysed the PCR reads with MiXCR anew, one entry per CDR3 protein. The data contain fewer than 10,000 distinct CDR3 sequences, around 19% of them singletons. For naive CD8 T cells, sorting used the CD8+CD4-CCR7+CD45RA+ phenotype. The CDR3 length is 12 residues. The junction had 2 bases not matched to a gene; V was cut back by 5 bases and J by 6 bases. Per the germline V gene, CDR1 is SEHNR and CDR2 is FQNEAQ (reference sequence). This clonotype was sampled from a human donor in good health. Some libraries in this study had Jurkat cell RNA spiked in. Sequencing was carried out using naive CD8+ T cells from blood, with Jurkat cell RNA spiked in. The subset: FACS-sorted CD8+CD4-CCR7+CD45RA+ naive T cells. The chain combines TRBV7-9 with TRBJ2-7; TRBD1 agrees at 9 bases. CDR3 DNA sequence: TGTGCCAGCAGCACGACAGGGGGCGAGCAGTACTTC. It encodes CASSTTGGEQYF.